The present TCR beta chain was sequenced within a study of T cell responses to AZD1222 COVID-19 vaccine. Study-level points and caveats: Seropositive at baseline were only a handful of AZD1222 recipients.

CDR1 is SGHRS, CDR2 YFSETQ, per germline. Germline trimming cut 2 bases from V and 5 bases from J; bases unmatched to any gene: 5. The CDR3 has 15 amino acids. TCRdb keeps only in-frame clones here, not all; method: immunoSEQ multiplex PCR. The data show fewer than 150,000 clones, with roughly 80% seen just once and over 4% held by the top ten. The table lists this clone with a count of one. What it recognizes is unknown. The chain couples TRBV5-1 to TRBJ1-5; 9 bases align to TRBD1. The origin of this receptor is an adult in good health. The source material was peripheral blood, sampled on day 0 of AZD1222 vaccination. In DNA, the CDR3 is TGCGCCAGCAGCTTAACAGGGGGCCCCGATCAGCCCCAGCATTTT. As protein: CASSLTGGPDQPQHF.